This record looks at one TCR beta chain sequence and its context. The CDR3 has 14 amino acids. V lost 3 bases, J lost 10 bases, and 17 bases lay in between. Germline CDR1 is SGHDN and CDR2 is FVKESK. The source of the sample is a study of Tregs in tolerant kidney transplant recipients. Only in-frame clones appear in the TCRdb table, and some are missing; sequencing was by immunoSEQ multiplex PCR. The sample shows about 94,000 clones, 93% of them seen only once. The genes are TRBV14 and TRBJ2-3; the D gene is possibly TRBD2 (5 bases). The input for sequencing was CD4+ T cells from blood, taken before the transplant. This sequence was found in a human donor who received a combined kidney and bone marrow transplant. CDR3 loop: CASSHRGSWASQYF. In DNA form, the CDR3 reads TGTGCCAGCAGCCACCGAGGGAGCTGGGCATCGCAGTATTTT.